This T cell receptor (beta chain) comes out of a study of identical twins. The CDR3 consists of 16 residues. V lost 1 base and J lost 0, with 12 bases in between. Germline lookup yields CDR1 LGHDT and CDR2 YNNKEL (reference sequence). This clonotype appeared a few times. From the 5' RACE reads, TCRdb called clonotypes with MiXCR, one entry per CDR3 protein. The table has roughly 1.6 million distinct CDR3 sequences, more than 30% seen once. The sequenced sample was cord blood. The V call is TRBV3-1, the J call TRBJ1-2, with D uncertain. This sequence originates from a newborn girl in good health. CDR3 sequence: CASSQAKSAANYGYTF. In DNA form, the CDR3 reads TGTGCCAGCAGCCAAGCTAAGTCGGCAGCTAACTATGGCTACACCTTC.